This TCR beta chain came from a study of T cells in localized non-small cell lung cancer. Study conclusions and caveats: Paired adjacent lung recovered a median approximately 62 of the top 100 tumor clones.

This clone appeared a single time. Antigen: not known. This CDR3 is 12 amino acids long. J lost 3 bases, V lost 9 bases, and 2 bases had no gene match. The germline V gene encodes CDR1 LNHDA and CDR2 SQIVND (reference sequence). The data were produced by immunoSEQ multiplex PCR, yet TCRdb's version contains in-frame clones alone and is incomplete. The sample comprises tens of thousands of clones, 84% of which are singletons, and approximately 1.3% rests with the top ten. This material consisted of peripheral blood, taken before any cancer treatment. This rearrangement joins TRBV19 to TRBJ2-7; 10 positions agree with TRBD1. The clonotype originates from a female donor older than 55 with stage I lung adenocarcinoma. The CDR3 nucleotides are TGTGCCAGCGGACAGGGGGTCTACGAGCAGTACTTC. Translated: CASGQGVYEQYF.